The entry that follows covers one T cell receptor (beta chain) sequence. This entry belongs to a study of blood T cell repertoires in COVID-19. The overall study: Samples taken during acute and convalescent COVID-19 were collected in the United States, Italy and Spain. PBMCs, B-cell-depleted T cells, or T cells were the source of the cDNA or gDNA that made up the material.

In the source study's methods: The assay estimated nucleated cells by amplifying reference gene primers. The method was immunoSEQ multiplex PCR; TCRdb's version includes in-frame clones alone and lacks a portion of them. Clonal size and the V and J genes are those of that table, whereas D and trimming came from the DNA. The sample contains roughly 260,000 clones, 79% of which appear only once. Per the germline V gene, CDR1 is SGHAT and CDR2 is FQNNGV. Trimming removed 5 bases from V and 5 bases from J; junction bases left unmatched: 12. There are 17 residues in the CDR3. Sequencing was carried out using peripheral blood. The chain employs TRBV11-2 and TRBJ2-2, with 9 bases lining up with TRBD1. The TCR originated in a middle-aged woman with active or convalescent COVID-19. CDR3 in amino acids: CASSNHSQGARTGELFF. Written as DNA, the CDR3 is TGTGCCAGCAGCAACCATTCACAGGGGGCTCGGACCGGGGAGCTGTTTTTT.